Below are 30 T cell receptor beta chains sequenced from a single sample in a study of a mutant IDH1 vaccine in newly diagnosed glioma (dated by TCRdb to 2020 to 2022). This sample's time point label indicates: week 47, end of study. Each vaccine dose, consisting of 300 ug of a 20-mer mutant IDH1 peptide in Montanide, was administered subcutaneously with topical imiquimod. Library preparation employed the immunoSEQ multiplex PCR assay. TCRdb retrieved this table from immuneACCESS and kept in-frame rearrangements only. Not all clones are present; in checked studies, unresolved V genes account for under half, and no reason is known for the remainder. This sample comprises 90,000 to 100,000 clones, about nine tenths of them detected only once. The ten biggest clones cover 0.6% to 0.95% of the sample. Antigen specificity for these receptors is unknown. Here the sequenced sample was PBMCs, taken from a glioma patient whose treatment included an IDH1 peptide vaccine. Receptors were obtained from a woman aged 45-60 years with glioma.

A remark on this clone: Other DNA sequences in the sample encode the same CDR3. The rearrangement uses TRBV19 and TRBJ1-2; TRBD1 matches at 10 bases. The CDR3 runs to 15 residues. With V trimmed by 9 bases and J by 2 bases, 9 bases remained unmatched. Germline CDR1 reads LNHDA; CDR2 reads SQIVND (reference sequence). The CDR3 DNA follows: TGTGCCAGCAGTGCACGACAGGGGGCGAACTATGGCTACACCTTC. It translates to CASSARQGANYGYTF.

This clone was seen a handful of times. The junction departs from germline at one end; a sequencing error may be responsible. J is TRBJ2-2 and V is TRBV5-1; 8 nucleotides agree with TRBD1. The CDR3 runs to 15 residues. The germline V gene has CDR1 SGHRS and CDR2 YFSETQ. The CDR3, as DNA: TGCGCCAGCAGATTGGACAGGGCGAGCACCGGGGAGCTGTTTTTT. Translation gives CASRLDRASTGELFF. The full variable domain, completed using reference TRBV5-1 and TRBJ2-2, is KAGVTQTPRYLIKTRGQQVTLSCSPISGHRSVSWYQQTPGQGLQFLFEYFSETQRNKGNFPGRFSGRQFSNSRSEMNVSTLELGDSALYLCASRLDRASTGELFFGEGSRLTVL.

This chain connects TRBV7-3 to TRBJ1-1, with a possible D match to TRBD1 (5 bases). Trimming cost V 4 bases and J 0 bases, with 24 bases left between them. This CDR3 is built from 19 residues. Germline CDR1 is SGHTA and CDR2 is FQGTGA. CDR3 residues: CASSSYKGTGLRMNTEAFF. CDR3 DNA sequence: TGTGCCAGCAGCTCCTATAAGGGGACGGGCTTGAGGATGAACACTGAAGCTTTCTTT. Full variable domain (remainder filled in from reference TRBV7-3 and TRBJ1-1): GAGVSQTPSNKVTEKGKYVELRCDPISGHTALYWYRQSLGQGPEFLIYFQGTGAADDSGLPNDRFFAVRPEGSVSTLKIQRTERGDSAVYLCASSSYKGTGLRMNTEAFFGQGTRLTVV.

The chain joins TRBV11-3 to TRBJ2-2; 8 bases match TRBD1. Per germline, CDR1 SGHNT and CDR2 YENEEA. This CDR3 comprises 15 residues. Trimming removed 3 bases from V and 7 bases from J; junction bases left unmatched: 7. CDR3 residues: CASSFGQGSGGELFF. The CDR3 coding sequence is TGTGCCAGCAGCTTTGGACAGGGCAGTGGCGGGGAGCTGTTTTTT.

The DNA of the CDR3 is TGCGCCAGCAGCTTGGATGGCAGGGGAGGATCCGGGGAGCTGTTTTTT. Its translation: CASSLDGRGGSGELFF. This sequence joins TRBV5-1 and TRBJ2-2; D assignment may be TRBD1 or TRBD2 (6 bases each). The CDR3 loop spans 16 amino acids. Germline V gives CDR1 SGHRS, CDR2 YFSETQ. Trimming cost V 0 bases and J 6 bases, with 15 bases left between them.

The V call is TRBV5-1, the J call TRBJ2-1, with 7 bases matching TRBD1. Germline V gives CDR1 SGHRS, CDR2 YFSETQ. CDR3 size: 15 residues. The V and J ends lost 3 bases and 0 bases, in that order; junction bases with no gene match: 3. In DNA form, the CDR3 reads TGCGCCAGCAGCTCGACAGGGAGCTCCTACAATGAGCAGTTCTTC. Protein: CASSSTGSSYNEQFF. The complete variable domain, with remaining parts taken from reference TRBV5-1 and TRBJ2-1, reads KAGVTQTPRYLIKTRGQQVTLSCSPISGHRSVSWYQQTPGQGLQFLFEYFSETQRNKGNFPGRFSGRQFSNSRSEMNVSTLELGDSALYLCASSSTGSSYNEQFFGPGTRLTVL.

The chain is built from TRBV6-6 and TRBJ1-6, with D hard to call. Germline values: CDR1 MNHNY, CDR2 SVGAGI (reference sequence). This CDR3 comprises 12 residues. The V and J ends lost 6 bases and 9 bases respectively, with 9 bases between them. The CDR3 DNA follows: TGTGCCAGCAGACCGGAGAGTTCACCCCTCCACTTT. The encoded protein is CASRPESSPLHF.

This clone appeared once. The chain recombines TRBV4-2 with TRBJ1-4; the match to TRBD1 covers 7 bases. This CDR3 comprises 15 residues. Germline V lookup: CDR1 LGHNA, CDR2 YNFKEQ. V lost 4 bases, J lost 8 bases, and 10 bases stayed unmatched. CDR3 amino acids: CASSLRQGPEEKLFF. The DNA of the CDR3 is TGTGCCAGCAGCCTTCGACAGGGACCCGAGGAAAAACTGTTTTTT.

The chain is built from TRBV28 and TRBJ2-7; 14 nucleotides line up with TRBD2. Germline V gene sequence: CDR1 MDHEN, CDR2 SYDVKM. The CDR3 length is 16 residues. Trimming cost V 1 base and J 4 bases; bases outside gene matches: 3. Here the CDR3 DNA reads TGTGCCAGCAGTTTATCCGGGACTAGCGGGAGTTACGAGCAGTACTTC. It specifies CASSLSGTSGSYEQYF.

The chain carries TRBV9 and TRBJ1-1; 7 positions agree with TRBD1. The CDR3 has 15 amino acids. V gave up 3 bases and J gave up 0 bases; unmatched junction bases: 5. Germline V lookup: CDR1 SGDLS, CDR2 YYNGEE. Here the CDR3 DNA reads TGTGCCAGCAGCGCACTGGGACAGTTGAACACTGAAGCTTTCTTT. It is translated as CASSALGQLNTEAFF. The entire variable domain, with the rest obtained from reference TRBV9 and TRBJ1-1, is as follows: DSGVTQTPKHLITATGQRVTLRCSPRSGDLSVYWYQQSLDQGLQFLIQYYNGEERAKGNILERFSAQQFPDLHSELNLSSLELGDSALYFCASSALGQLNTEAFFGQGTRLTVV.

This rearrangement joins TRBV4-1 to TRBJ2-5; D is possibly TRBD2 (5 bases). CDR1 MGHRA and CDR2 YSYEKL come from the germline V gene. This CDR3 comprises 16 residues. With 3 bases removed from V and 3 bases from J, the gap between germline ends came to 17 bases. The CDR3: CASSQFSKVGEETQYF. DNA of the CDR3: TGCGCCAGCAGCCAGTTCTCGAAGGTGGGAGAAGAGACCCAGTACTTC.

The genes are TRBV5-1 and TRBJ1-1, with TRBD1 matching over 9 bases. The length of the CDR3 is 14 residues. V shed 2 bases and J 6 bases; nucleotides not matched to a gene: 5. From germline, CDR1 is SGHRS and CDR2 YFSETQ. The CDR3 coding sequence is TGCGCCAGCAGCTTAGATACAGGGGGCTCTGAAGCTTTCTTT. Its protein is CASSLDTGGSEAFF.

This clone was observed a handful of times. Here the CDR3 reads CSVEGTAAYEQYF. The CDR3 DNA reads TGCAGCGTTGAGGGGACAGCCGCCTACGAGCAGTACTTC. The genes are TRBV29-1 and TRBJ2-7; TRBD1 aligns across 7 bases. The germline gives CDR1 SQVTM, CDR2 ANQGSEA. This CDR3 is built from 13 residues. V was pared by 3 bases and J by 2 bases, with 4 bases of the junction left unmatched.

The chain is built from TRBV4-2 and TRBJ2-2, with a tentative D call TRBD1 (5 bases). Trimming took off 1 base at V and 6 bases at J, with 12 bases between the two ends. In germline, CDR1 is LGHNA, CDR2 YNFKEQ. This CDR3 is built from 15 residues. The chain's CDR3 is CASSQVGARAGELFF. CDR3 nucleotide sequence: TGTGCCAGCAGCCAAGTTGGGGCGAGAGCCGGGGAGCTGTTTTTT.

This rearrangement joins TRBV27 to TRBJ2-1; TRBD2 matches at 7 bases. The CDR3 sequence is 17 residues long. V lost 2 bases, J lost 1 base, and 8 bases stayed unmatched. Germline V gives CDR1 MNHEY, CDR2 SMNVEV (reference sequence). CDR3 region: CASSLSKRGGSYNEQFF. The CDR3 DNA follows: TGTGCCAGCAGTTTAAGTAAGAGGGGAGGGTCCTACAATGAGCAGTTCTTC.

This chain links TRBV10-3 with TRBJ2-1; 11 bases are a match to TRBD2. Germline V CDR1 and CDR2: ENHRY, SYGVKD. The CDR3 sequence is 15 residues long. V trimming: 3 bases; J trimming: 4 bases; junction bases outside the gene matches: 2. The CDR3 DNA is TGTGCCATCAGTGAAACTAGCGGGAGTTACAATGAGCAGTTCTTC. It encodes CAISETSGSYNEQFF.

This chain connects TRBV30 to TRBJ2-3; D could derive from TRBD1 or TRBD2 (6 bases each). The V end was cut by 0 bases, the J end by 5 bases, with 9 bases between. CDR1 is GTSNPN, CDR2 SVGIG, per germline (reference sequence). The CDR3 has 13 amino acids. CDR3 in amino acids: CAWSVKGGDTQYF. CDR3 nucleotide sequence: TGTGCCTGGAGTGTAAAGGGGGGAGATACGCAGTATTTT.

The genes are TRBV27 and TRBJ2-3; no definite D call. Germline V gene data show CDR1 as MNHEY and CDR2 as SMNVEV (reference sequence). Trimming removed 2 bases from V and 4 bases from J, with 13 bases in between. The CDR3 is made up of 15 amino acids. The DNA of the CDR3 is TGTGCCAGCAGTTTACGGTGGGCCGGATCAGATACGCAGTATTTT. It yields the protein CASSLRWAGSDTQYF.

The chain combines TRBV28 with TRBJ2-7, with D hard to call. The V and J ends lost 2 bases and 6 bases respectively, with 8 bases between them. CDR1 MDHEN and CDR2 SYDVKM come from the germline V gene. CDR3 length: 12 amino acids. CDR3 amino acids: CASSLVGSEQYF. CDR3 DNA: TGTGCCAGCAGTTTAGTGGGGTCCGAGCAGTACTTC. Full variable domain (rest looked up from reference TRBV28 and TRBJ2-7): DVKVTQSSRYLVKRTGEKVFLECVQDMDHENMFWYRQDPGLGLRLIYFSYDVKMKEKGDIPEGYSVSREKKERFSLILESASTNQTSMYLCASSLVGSEQYFGPGTRLTVT.

Here the CDR3 reads CASSHRTSNTGELFF. CDR3 in DNA: TGTGCCAGCAGTCATCGGACATCGAACACCGGGGAGCTGTTTTTT. The chain employs TRBV6-6 and TRBJ2-2; D may be TRBD1 (5 bases). Germline values: CDR1 MNHNY, CDR2 SVGAGI (reference sequence). The CDR3 loop spans 15 amino acids. Trimming cost V 5 bases and J 0 bases, with 10 bases left between them.

This chain joins TRBV18 and TRBJ1-1; no definite D call. The ends were cut back, 5 bases at V and 2 bases at J, with 15 bases in the middle. The V gene's germline CDR1 is KGHSH and CDR2 LQKENI. CDR3 length: 15 amino acids. DNA of the CDR3: TGTGCCAGCTCAAAAGACTCTGTCCCCAACACTGAAGCTTTCTTT. Translation: CASSKDSVPNTEAFF.

V gene TRBV11-2 combines with J gene TRBJ2-4; D unresolved. Germline CDR1 is SGHAT and CDR2 is FQNNGV. CDR3 size: 14 residues. Trimming removed 5 bases from V and 7 bases from J, with 15 bases in between. The CDR3 protein is CASSPGSGTNIQYF. DNA for the CDR3: TGTGCCAGCAGCCCCGGGTCGGGCACGAACATTCAGTACTTC.

This clone was seen a handful of times. The chain combines TRBV6-1 with TRBJ1-1, with TRBD1 identical over 8 bases. The CDR3 loop spans 14 amino acids. Losses at the gene ends were 3 bases for V and 1 base for J; bases not matched to a gene: 1. Germline CDR1 is MNHNS and CDR2 is SASEGT. DNA for the CDR3: TGTGCCAGCAGTGACGGACAGGGGAACACTGAAGCTTTCTTT. Translating it yields CASSDGQGNTEAFF.

The rearrangement joins TRBV27 to TRBJ2-1; 8 bases align to TRBD2. After removal of 6 bases from V and 10 bases from J, the junction contained 8 bases not matched to a gene. Germline CDR1 is MNHEY and CDR2 is SMNVEV (reference sequence). There are 13 residues in the CDR3. CDR3 in DNA: TGTGCCAGCAGCTTACAAGGACTAGCAGAGCAGTTCTTC. Translation gives CASSLQGLAEQFF.

The chain employs TRBV7-3 and TRBJ2-7, with D perhaps being TRBD1 or TRBD2 (5 bases each). The CDR3 is made up of 13 amino acids. Trimming took off 8 bases at V and 7 bases at J, with 18 bases between the two ends. Germline assignment: CDR1 SGHTA and CDR2 FQGTGA. CDR3 in DNA: TGTGCCAGCGCCCAGGGCGCCTGGGGGGAGCAGTACTTC. Encoded protein: CASAQGAWGEQYF.

The chain carries TRBV30 and TRBJ2-3, with 10 bases lining up with TRBD2. Trimming took 7 bases from V and 5 from J; bases not matched to a gene: 6. Per the germline V gene, CDR1 is GTSNPN and CDR2 is SVGIG (reference sequence). This CDR3 region has 13 residues. CDR3 coding DNA: TGTGCCTTAAAGCGGGAGGGCCTAGATACGCAGTATTTT. It encodes CALKREGLDTQYF.

The chain is built from TRBV30 and TRBJ1-2, with 9 positions matching TRBD1. J lost 8 bases, V lost 3 bases, and 10 bases had no gene match. The CDR3 spans 14 residues. From germline, CDR1 is GTSNPN and CDR2 SVGIG (reference sequence). The CDR3 is CAWSTPGQGTGYTF. For the CDR3, the DNA is TGTGCCTGGAGCACCCCGGGACAGGGAACGGGCTACACCTTC.

This rearrangement joins TRBV11-2 to TRBJ2-3; D perhaps matches TRBD2 (6 bases). From germline, CDR1 is SGHAT and CDR2 FQNNGV. Trimming removed 8 bases at V and 4 bases at J, with 10 bases between. CDR3 length: 12 residues. As DNA, the CDR3 is TGTGCCAGCGCCCCGGGGGCAGATACGCAGTATTTT. It yields the protein CASAPGADTQYF. The entire variable domain, with the rest obtained from reference TRBV11-2 and TRBJ2-3, is as follows: EAGVAQSPRYKIIEKRQSVAFWCNPISGHATLYWYQQILGQGPKLLIQFQNNGVVDDSQLPKDRFSAERLKGVDSTLKIQPAKLEDSAVYLCASAPGADTQYFGPGTRLTVL.

J is TRBJ2-7 and V is TRBV10-3; TRBD2 aligns across 8 bases. Germline CDR1 and CDR2: ENHRY and SYGVKD. The CDR3 has 14 amino acids. The V and J ends lost 10 bases and 3 bases, in that order; junction bases with no gene match: 11. The CDR3 nucleotides read TGTGCCACAAGCCGTACGGGAGGGGACTACGAGCAGTACTTC. Translation: CATSRTGGDYEQYF.

This clone was counted a few times. CDR3 sequence reads: CASSQSQGCPDTQYF. As DNA, the CDR3 is TGCGCCAGCAGTCAATCTCAGGGTTGCCCAGATACGCAGTATTTT. The V gene is TRBV23-1, the J gene TRBJ2-3; D is perhaps TRBD1 (5 bases). TRBV23-1 is annotated as an ORF whose role is uncertain. The CDR3 totals 15 residues. V lost 0 bases and J 4 bases, leaving 11 bases between the germline ends.